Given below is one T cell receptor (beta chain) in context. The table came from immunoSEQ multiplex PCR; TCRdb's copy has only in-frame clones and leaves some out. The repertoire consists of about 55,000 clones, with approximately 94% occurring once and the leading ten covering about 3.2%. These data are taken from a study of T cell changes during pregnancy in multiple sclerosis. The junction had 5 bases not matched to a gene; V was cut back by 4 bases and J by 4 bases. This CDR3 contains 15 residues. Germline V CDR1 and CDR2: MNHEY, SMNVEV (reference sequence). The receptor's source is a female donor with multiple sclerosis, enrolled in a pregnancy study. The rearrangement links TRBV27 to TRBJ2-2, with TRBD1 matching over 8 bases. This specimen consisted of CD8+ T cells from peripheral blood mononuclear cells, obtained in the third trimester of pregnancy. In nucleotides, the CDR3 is TGTGCCAGCAGTTCCCGGGACAGGCCCACCGGGGAGCTGTTTTTT. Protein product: CASSSRDRPTGELFF.